Sequencing of this TCR beta chain was carried out in a study of radiotherapy plus CTLA-4 blockade in lung cancer. The overall study: Objective responses were documented in roughly 20% of patients, with disease control in roughly 33%.

Study-level results: Blood-borne expansion of tumor-derived TCR clones followed radiotherapy plus ipilimumab.

The assay was immunoSEQ multiplex PCR, and TCRdb's table has in-frame clones only and misses some. The data show 130,000 or so clones, 85% to 90% seen once. Concerning this clone itself: Its antigen is unidentified.

The CDR3 is made up of 17 amino acids. Germline-derived CDR1 and CDR2 are SGHTA and FQGNSA. After removal of 5 bases from V and 6 bases from J, the junction contained 16 bases not matched to a gene. Lung cancer patients with chemo-refractory metastatic non-small-cell disease were given focal radiation plus CTLA-4 blockade with ipilimumab. Sequenced material: peripheral blood, taken from a patient treated with radiotherapy plus ipilimumab. The chain recombines TRBV7-2 with TRBJ2-1, with 7 bases fitting TRBD2. The source is a human donor with non-small cell lung cancer that progressed on radiotherapy plus ipilimumab. In DNA form, the CDR3 reads TGTGCCAGCAGCCTCCTGGGCGGGAGCTGGGGCGGCAATGAGCAGTTCTTC. This encodes CASSLLGGSWGGNEQFF.